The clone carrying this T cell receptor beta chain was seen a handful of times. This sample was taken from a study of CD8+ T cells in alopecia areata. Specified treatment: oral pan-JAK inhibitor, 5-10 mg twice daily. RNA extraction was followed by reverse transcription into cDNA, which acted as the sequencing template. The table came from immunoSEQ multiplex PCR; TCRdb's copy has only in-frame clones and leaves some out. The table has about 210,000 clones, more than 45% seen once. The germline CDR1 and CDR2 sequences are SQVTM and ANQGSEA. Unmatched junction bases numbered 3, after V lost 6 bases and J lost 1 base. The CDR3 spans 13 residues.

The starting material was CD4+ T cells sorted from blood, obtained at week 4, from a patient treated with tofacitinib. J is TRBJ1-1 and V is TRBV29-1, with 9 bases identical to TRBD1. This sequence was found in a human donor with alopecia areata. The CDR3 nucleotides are TGCAGCGTGGAACAGGGGGCGAACACTGAAGCTTTCTTT. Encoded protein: CSVEQGANTEAFF.